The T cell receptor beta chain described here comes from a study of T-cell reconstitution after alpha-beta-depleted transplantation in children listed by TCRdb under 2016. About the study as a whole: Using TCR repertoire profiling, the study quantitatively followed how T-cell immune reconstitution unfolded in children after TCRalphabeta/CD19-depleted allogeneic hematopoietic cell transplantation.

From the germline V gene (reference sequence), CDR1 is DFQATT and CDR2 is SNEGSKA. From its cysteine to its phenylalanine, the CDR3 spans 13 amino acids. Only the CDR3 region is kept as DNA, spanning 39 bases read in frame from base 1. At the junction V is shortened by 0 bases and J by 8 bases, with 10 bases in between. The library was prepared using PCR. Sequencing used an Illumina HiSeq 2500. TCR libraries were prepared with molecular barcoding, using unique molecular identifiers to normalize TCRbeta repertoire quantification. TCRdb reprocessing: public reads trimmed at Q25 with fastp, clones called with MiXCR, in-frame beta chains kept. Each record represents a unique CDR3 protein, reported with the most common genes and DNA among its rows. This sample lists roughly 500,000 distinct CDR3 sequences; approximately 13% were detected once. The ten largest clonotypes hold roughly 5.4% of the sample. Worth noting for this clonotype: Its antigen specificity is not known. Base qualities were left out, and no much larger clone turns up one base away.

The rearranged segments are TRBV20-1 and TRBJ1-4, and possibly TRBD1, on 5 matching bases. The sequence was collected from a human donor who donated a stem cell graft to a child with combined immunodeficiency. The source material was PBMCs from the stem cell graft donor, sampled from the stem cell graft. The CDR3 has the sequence CSAREQGEEKLFF. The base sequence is TGCAGTGCTAGAGAGCAGGGAGAGGAAAAACTGTTTTTT.